A single sample gave rise to the 29 T cell receptor beta chains below, sequenced in a study of regulatory T cells in long-lasting Graves disease. Building the TCR beta libraries relied on iRepertoire HTBI primers, and CDR3 regions underwent Arm-PCR. TCRdb ran MiXCR on the multiplex PCR reads and lists one entry per CDR3 protein. The table records a few hundred thousand distinct CDR3 sequences, under 25% of them present only once. Time point described: persistent/refractory GD, antithyroid drugs over 5 years with positive TRAb. RNA from PBMCs was the source of the TCR library. The sequenced sample was peripheral blood mononuclear cells (PBMCs), obtained when the disease was refractory, from a patient treated with antithyroid drugs. The source is a female donor with Graves disease.

This clonotype has a handful of counts. The chain recombines TRBV5-1 with TRBJ2-7, with 9 nucleotides matching TRBD2. The CDR3 contains 15 residues. Germline values: CDR1 SGHRS, CDR2 YFSETQ. V trimming: 4 bases; J trimming: 2 bases; junction bases outside the gene matches: 7. The CDR3, as DNA: TGCGCCAGCAGCCGGAGGACTAGCGAGGCCTACGAGCAGTACTTC. This sequence encodes CASSRRTSEAYEQYF.

This clonotype was seen a handful of times. The V gene is TRBV29-1, the J gene TRBJ1-2; 7 bases agree with TRBD1. Germline-derived CDR1 and CDR2 are SQVTM and ANQGSEA. CDR3 length: 15 residues. The V and J ends lost 6 bases and 6 bases, in that order; junction bases with no gene match: 16. The CDR3 nucleotides are TGCAGCGTAGAAATGACAGGGCGGAGTTTAAATGGCTACACCTTC. Encoded protein: CSVEMTGRSLNGYTF.

This clonotype showed up many times. The rearrangement joins TRBV2 to TRBJ2-7; no definite D call. Trimming took 4 bases from V and 3 from J, leaving 10 bases between them. This CDR3 spans 13 amino acids. CDR1 SNHLY and CDR2 FYNNEI come from the germline V gene. The CDR3 region has the DNA TGTGCCAGCAGTGGAAGCCCTGTCTACGAGCAGTACTTC. Amino acids: CASSGSPVYEQYF.

The rearrangement uses TRBV5-1 and TRBJ2-7, with D maybe TRBD2 (5 bases). The CDR3 consists of 12 residues. V gave up 4 bases and J gave up 7 bases, with 12 bases separating them. The germline CDR1 and CDR2 sequences are SGHRS and YFSETQ. The CDR3 loop is CASSVRSGEQYF. CDR3 coding DNA: TGCGCCAGCAGCGTCCGTTCGGGGGAGCAGTACTTC. Drawing the rest from reference TRBV5-1 and TRBJ2-7, the complete variable domain is KAGVTQTPRYLIKTRGQQVTLSCSPISGHRSVSWYQQTPGQGLQFLFEYFSETQRNKGNFPGRFSGRQFSNSRSEMNVSTLELGDSALYLCASSVRSGEQYFGPGTRLTVT.

The chain is built from TRBV7-9 and TRBJ1-1, with TRBD1 matching 9 bases. The CDR3 contains 15 residues. The germline gives CDR1 SEHNR, CDR2 FQNEAQ (reference sequence). Trimming cost V 4 bases and J 2 bases; bases outside gene matches: 5. The CDR3 loop is CASSSRQGGNTEAFF. CDR3 bases: TGTGCCAGCAGCTCTAGACAGGGGGGTAACACTGAAGCTTTCTTT.

This clonotype was recorded many times. This rearrangement joins TRBV6-1 to TRBJ2-7, with 7 bases lining up with TRBD1. This CDR3 is built from 15 residues. CDR1 and CDR2 (germline): MNHNS, SASEGT. With V trimmed by 7 bases and J by 0 bases, 9 bases remained unmatched. In DNA, the CDR3 is TGTGCCAGCACCGACAGACAGGGTCTCTCCTACGAGCAGTACTTC. Translating it yields CASTDRQGLSYEQYF.

The chain uses TRBV7-6 and TRBJ1-1; D is possibly TRBD1 (5 bases). Germline CDR1 reads SGHVS; CDR2 reads FNYEAQ. The CDR3 is made up of 15 amino acids. The V gene lost 1 base and the J gene lost 1 base, with 10 bases spanning the gap. CDR3 nucleotides: TGTGCCAGCAGCTTAGAGGGGCCGGGGAACACTGAAGCTTTCTTT. It specifies CASSLEGPGNTEAFF.

In this sample, this clonotype turned up many times. The chain has TRBV6-1 and TRBJ2-7; D unclear. V was cut by 4 bases and J by 3 bases, with 7 bases left in between. The CDR3 length is 12 residues. Germline V gene lookup returns CDR1 MNHNS and CDR2 SASEGT. This CDR3 reads CASSVTGYEQYF. The CDR3 DNA sequence: TGTGCCAGCAGTGTCACGGGCTACGAGCAGTACTTC.

This chain uses TRBV12-3 or TRBV12-4 with TRBJ2-1; the D gene is possibly TRBD1 (6 bases). Trimming took off 8 bases at V and 3 bases at J, with 11 bases between the two ends. This CDR3 comprises 13 residues. CDR3 nucleotide sequence: TGTGCCAGCGTCCGGACAGACTACAATGAGCAGTTCTTC. Translating it yields CASVRTDYNEQFF.

As to this clonotype: This may stem from a read error, because a much larger clone lies one nucleotide away. The rearrangement links TRBV3-1 to TRBJ2-6, with D maybe TRBD1 (5 bases). Trimming took 5 bases from V and 3 from J, leaving 11 bases between them. CDR1 and CDR2 (germline): LGHDT, YNNKEL (reference sequence). The CDR3 is made up of 15 amino acids. The CDR3 loop reads CASSKGVGGANVLTF. The CDR3, as DNA: TGTGCCAGCAGCAAAGGGGTCGGTGGGGCCAACGTCCTGACTTTC.

The rearrangement links TRBV28 to TRBJ2-3; a weak D match, TRBD1 (6 bases). Germline V gene data show CDR1 as MDHEN and CDR2 as SYDVKM. The CDR3 is 12 residues long. V lost 11 bases and J lost 8, with 17 bases in between. Written as DNA, the CDR3 is TGTGCCTCCCGGGACACCCCCGGTACGCAGTATTTT. This codes for CASRDTPGTQYF.

In this sample, this clonotype turned up many times. CDR3 protein: CASSLGWGNEKLFF. CDR3 DNA sequence: TGTGCCAGCAGTTTGGGTTGGGGGAATGAAAAACTGTTTTTT. The genes are TRBV12-3 or TRBV12-4 and TRBJ1-4; the D gene is possibly TRBD1 (5 bases). The CDR3 has 14 amino acids. Trimming cost V 3 bases and J 5 bases, with 10 bases left between them.

The sample holds a few counts of this clonotype. This chain links TRBV15 with TRBJ2-2; D remains unclear. Germline assignment: CDR1 LNHNV and CDR2 YYDKDF (reference sequence). V was pared by 0 bases and J by 4 bases, with 9 bases between. The CDR3 is 15 amino acids. CDR3 amino acids: CATSRERQLTGELFF. The DNA of the CDR3 is TGTGCCACCAGCAGAGAGAGGCAGCTCACCGGGGAGCTGTTTTTT. Together with reference TRBV15 and TRBJ2-2, the CDR3 gives the full variable domain: DAMVIQNPRYQVTQFGKPVTLSCSQTLNHNVMYWYQQKSSQAPKLLFHYYDKDFNNEADTPDNFQSRRPNTSFCFLDIRSPGLGDTAMYLCATSRERQLTGELFFGEGSRLTVL.

The CDR3 region has the DNA TGTGCCAGCGCCGCTAGTTCTGGACTGGATGAGCAGTTCTTC. As protein: CASAASSGLDEQFF. The rearrangement joins TRBV11-3 to TRBJ2-1, with D tentatively TRBD2 (5 bases). The CDR3 is 14 residues long. Trimming left V 8 bases short and J 8 bases short, with 19 bases between. Germline CDR1 reads SGHNT; CDR2 reads YENEEA.

This clonotype appeared many times. V is TRBV29-1 and J is TRBJ2-5; 10 nucleotides match TRBD2. Trimming removed 5 bases from V and 10 bases from J; junction bases left unmatched: 16. Germline-derived CDR1 and CDR2 are SQVTM and ANQGSEA. The CDR3 runs 15 residues. The CDR3 sequence: CSVSPSGSPTLDQYF. In DNA form, the CDR3 reads TGCAGCGTTTCCCCTAGCGGGAGCCCCACCCTCGACCAGTACTTC.

Ten or more counts support this clonotype. V and J are TRBV6-1 and TRBJ2-7; TRBD2 matches at 7 bases. V shed 5 bases and J 3 bases; nucleotides not matched to a gene: 7. The CDR3 extends over 14 amino acids. Germline lookup yields CDR1 MNHNS and CDR2 SASEGT. In DNA form, the CDR3 reads TGTGCCAGCAGTCCCCAGCGGGAAAGCTACGAGCAGTACTTC. Translating gives CASSPQRESYEQYF.

The CDR3 DNA reads TGTGCCAGCAGCCCTGCCCCCTCCCAAGAGACCCAGTACTTC. Amino acid sequence: CASSPAPSQETQYF. This rearrangement joins TRBV9 to TRBJ2-5; D remains unclear. The CDR3 is made up of 14 amino acids. Trimming stripped 4 bases from V and 1 base from J, with 11 bases between. Germline CDR1 SGDLS, CDR2 YYNGEE.

This clonotype was seen a handful of times. V is TRBV7-9 and J is TRBJ2-7; 8 bases line up with TRBD1. The V gene's germline CDR1 is SEHNR and CDR2 FQNEAQ (reference sequence). This CDR3 comprises 17 residues. V trimming: 4 bases; J trimming: 1 base; junction bases outside the gene matches: 12. The CDR3 spells CASSSRVDRANSYEQYF. CDR3 nucleotide sequence: TGTGCCAGCAGCTCTAGGGTGGACAGGGCCAATTCCTACGAGCAGTACTTC.

This clonotype was detected a few times. This rearrangement joins TRBV28 to TRBJ2-1; 8 bases align to TRBD2. Germline V gene sequence: CDR1 MDHEN, CDR2 SYDVKM. This CDR3 is 15 amino acids long. J was trimmed by 2 bases and V by 7 bases; bases with no gene match: 7. Written as DNA, the CDR3 is TGTGCCAGCAAAACAAGCGGGAGAACCTACAATGAGCAGTTCTTC. It is translated as CASKTSGRTYNEQFF. The full variable domain, completed using reference TRBV28 and TRBJ2-1, is DVKVTQSSRYLVKRTGEKVFLECVQDMDHENMFWYRQDPGLGLRLIYFSYDVKMKEKGDIPEGYSVSREKKERFSLILESASTNQTSMYLCASKTSGRTYNEQFFGPGTRLTVL.

V gene TRBV20-1 combines with J gene TRBJ1-2, with D perhaps TRBD1 (6 bases). CDR1 is DFQATT and CDR2 is SNEGSKA in the germline V gene (reference sequence). This CDR3 region has 12 residues. The CDR3 region has the DNA TGCAGGGGTGGCCTGGGGGCCTATGGCTACACCTTC. This encodes CRGGLGAYGYTF.

The chain couples TRBV29-1 to TRBJ2-3; D uncertain. V was shortened by 1 base and J by 0 bases, with 14 bases between the two germline ends. The CDR3 totals 16 residues. Germline assignment: CDR1 SQVTM and CDR2 ANQGSEA. CDR3 nucleotides: TGCAGCGTTGAAGCGCCAAGACAACCTAGCACAGATACGCAGTATTTT. This encodes CSVEAPRQPSTDTQYF.

The DNA of the CDR3 is TGTGCCACCAGCAGAGATCCGGCAGGGAATCAGCCCCAGCATTTT. It encodes CATSRDPAGNQPQHF. V gene TRBV15 combines with J gene TRBJ1-5; D is perhaps TRBD1 (5 bases). The germline CDR1 and CDR2 sequences are LNHNV and YYDKDF (reference sequence). V lost 0 bases, J lost 4 bases, and 10 bases lay in between. The CDR3 is 15 amino acids.

This clonotype has at least ten counts. The chain uses TRBV2 and TRBJ2-7; D may be TRBD1 or TRBD2 (5 bases each). CDR1 and CDR2 (germline): SNHLY, FYNNEI. The germline V and J ends were trimmed by 8 bases and 1 base, with 15 bases remaining between them. The CDR3 is 14 residues long. CDR3 DNA: TGTGCCAGCGGGGACCGGTCGGGGTCCTACGAGCAGTACTTC. Its protein product is CASGDRSGSYEQYF.

The chain carries TRBV29-1 and TRBJ2-7; D might be TRBD1 or TRBD2, each matching 5 bases. The CDR3 sequence is 12 residues long. V was pared by 5 bases and J by 3 bases, with 11 bases between. The germline gives CDR1 SQVTM, CDR2 ANQGSEA. The CDR3 is CSVRDEGYEQYF. CDR3 DNA: TGCAGCGTTCGGGACGAAGGCTACGAGCAGTACTTC.

This clonotype has at least ten counts. This chain connects TRBV7-3 to TRBJ2-2; D call uncertain. This CDR3 has 14 amino acids. Germline-derived CDR1 and CDR2 are SGHTA and FQGTGA. The V end was cut by 6 bases, the J end by 5 bases, with 13 bases between. The CDR3 region is CASRFRAGTGELFF. The DNA of the CDR3 is TGTGCCAGCAGATTTAGGGCCGGGACCGGGGAGCTGTTTTTT.

In regard to this clonotype: Here the CDR3 omits its conserved ending phenylalanine or tryptophan, so a read error is the likely source. The chain uses TRBV6-9 and TRBJ1-1; possibly TRBD1 for D (5 bases). The CDR3 has 15 residues. Germline V gene sequence: CDR1 MNHGY, CDR2 SVAAGI. The CDR3 sequence is CASSDSAGTNTEAFL. CDR3 DNA sequence: TGTGCCAGCAGTGATTCGGCAGGGACGAACACCGAAGCTTTCTTA.

Many counts were recorded for this clonotype. The chain is built from TRBV29-1 and TRBJ2-5, with TRBD2 as a possible D gene (5 bases). The CDR3 is 14 amino acids. Germline V gene lookup returns CDR1 SQVTM and CDR2 ANQGSEA. The V end was cut by 3 bases, the J end by 9 bases, with 20 bases between. This CDR3 reads CSVDVEGLVGSQYF. The CDR3 coding sequence is TGCAGCGTTGACGTAGAGGGATTAGTAGGGTCCCAGTACTTC.

There are many counts of this clonotype. This chain joins TRBV6-1 and TRBJ2-5, with 9 nucleotides matching TRBD1. CDR3 length: 13 residues. The germline V gene has CDR1 MNHNS and CDR2 SASEGT. Trimming cost V 6 bases and J 6 bases; bases outside gene matches: 5. DNA for the CDR3: TGTGCCAGCAGGGACAGGGGTTTACAGACCCAGTACTTC. Translation: CASRDRGLQTQYF.

This sequence joins TRBV7-9 and TRBJ1-1; 7 bases are a match to TRBD1. This CDR3 comprises 14 residues. V lost 5 bases and J lost 1; bases outside the gene matches: 4. Germline loops: CDR1 SEHNR, CDR2 FQNEAQ (reference sequence). The CDR3 loop is CASSTRQGNTEAFF. The CDR3 DNA is TGTGCCAGCAGCACCAGACAGGGGAACACTGAAGCTTTCTTT.